Shown below are 18 T cell receptor beta chains from a single sample sequenced in a study of cytomegalovirus exposure and HLA in healthy donors (dated by TCRdb to about 2017). The method was the immunoSEQ multiplex PCR assay. A mixture of 60 forward primers for TCR Vbeta segments and 13 reverse primers for TCR Jbeta segments was used in the multiplex PCR. In its TCRdb copy, this immuneACCESS table keeps in-frame sequences only and misses some clones. Where compared with another copy, unresolved V genes explain less than half of these, and the others have no known cause. Here the sample has 62,000 or so clones; about 90% occur a single time. About 1.5% of the sample rests with the top ten. The sequencing input was PBMCs. The receptors were gathered from a young man in good health and CMV-seronegative.

The V and J genes are TRBV6-5 and TRBJ1-1; TRBD1 matches 7 bases. V shed 7 bases, J shed 3 bases, and the junction held 11 bases outside the gene matches. The CDR3 is 15 residues long. Germline V lookup: CDR1 MNHEY, CDR2 SVGAGI. The CDR3 region is CASKGRRGSDTEAFF. The CDR3 DNA reads TGTGCCAGCAAAGGCCGCAGGGGGTCTGACACTGAAGCTTTCTTT.

The J gene is TRBJ1-4, the V gene TRBV7-9; D not resolved. The germline V gene encodes CDR1 SEHNR and CDR2 FQNEAQ (reference sequence). The CDR3 covers 12 residues. The V end was cut by 5 bases, the J end by 7 bases, with 8 bases between. The CDR3 protein is CASSISSEKLFF. CDR3 sequence (DNA): TGTGCCAGCAGCATTTCCAGTGAAAAACTGTTTTTT.

The chain combines TRBV19 with TRBJ2-7; 9 bases are shared with TRBD1. The CDR3 is 15 amino acids. Trimming took 6 bases from V and 0 from J; bases not matched to a gene: 6. Per the germline V gene, CDR1 is LNHDA and CDR2 is SQIVND (reference sequence). CDR3 nucleotide sequence: TGTGCCAGTAGAAGATCGGACAGGGGCTCCTACGAGCAGTACTTC. Protein product: CASRRSDRGSYEQYF.

V is TRBV28 and J is TRBJ1-6; TRBD1 might be the D (5 bases). Trimming removed 3 bases at V and 6 bases at J, with 12 bases between. CDR3 length: 15 amino acids. CDR1 and CDR2 (germline): MDHEN, SYDVKM. For the CDR3, the DNA is TGTGCCAGCAGTTTTCCGGGACTGTTTAATTCACCCCTCCACTTT. Encoded protein: CASSFPGLFNSPLHF.

The chain has TRBV28 and TRBJ2-4; TRBD2 might be the D (6 bases). The CDR3 is 14 residues long. Trimming took 2 bases from V and 11 from J, leaving 16 bases between them. Germline CDR1 MDHEN, CDR2 SYDVKM. The CDR3 DNA follows: TGTGCCAGCAGTTTAGTAGTCCGGGCTAGCGTTCAGTACTTC. This sequence encodes CASSLVVRASVQYF.

The gene calls are TRBV16 and TRBJ1-5, with a tentative D call TRBD1 (6 bases). Germline V CDR1 and CDR2: KGHSY, FQNENV. The length of the CDR3 is 15 residues. Trimming stripped 4 bases from V and 0 bases from J, with 10 bases between. CDR3 sequence: CASSPTGYSNQPQHF. The CDR3 bases are TGTGCCAGCAGCCCGACAGGCTATAGCAATCAGCCCCAGCATTTT.

V and J are TRBV6-1 and TRBJ2-5, with TRBD2 matching over 7 bases. Germline CDR1 is MNHNS and CDR2 is SASEGT. The CDR3 has 14 amino acids. The ends lost 9 bases at V and 4 bases at J; junction bases unmatched: 11. CDR3 in amino acids: CARAGEVVGETQYF. The CDR3 nucleotides read TGTGCCAGGGCGGGGGAGGTCGTGGGAGAGACCCAGTACTTC.

The CDR3 DNA sequence: TGTGCCAGCAGTCGCTCCGGGGGGGGGAATTCACCCCTCCACTTT. It translates to CASSRSGGGNSPLHF. The J gene is TRBJ1-6, the V gene TRBV6-5; a possible D gene is TRBD1 (5 bases). The CDR3 runs to 15 residues. The V gene lost 5 bases and the J gene lost 7 bases, with 15 bases spanning the gap. Per germline, CDR1 MNHEY and CDR2 SVGAGI.

The chain uses TRBV30 and TRBJ2-7; D not resolved. CDR1 is GTSNPN and CDR2 is SVGIG in the germline V gene (reference sequence). The CDR3 has 13 amino acids. Trimming took 3 bases from V and 2 from J, leaving 11 bases between them. The CDR3 loop reads CAWSRTVTYEQYF. CDR3 nucleotides: TGTGCCTGGAGCCGTACAGTTACCTACGAGCAGTACTTC.

The genes are TRBV5-4 and TRBJ2-5; 8 bases are shared with TRBD2. With V trimmed by 4 bases and J by 7 bases, 15 bases remained unmatched. CDR3 length: 16 residues. The V gene's germline CDR1 is SGHNT and CDR2 YYREEE (reference sequence). In DNA form, the CDR3 reads TGTGCCAGCAGCCTTTCGGCGGGGGGACAAGATGGGACCCAGTACTTC. It specifies CASSLSAGGQDGTQYF.

This clone was seen a single time. V gene TRBV14 combines with J gene TRBJ2-7; possibly TRBD1 for D (6 bases). The ends were cut back, 5 bases at V and 2 bases at J, with 13 bases in the middle. CDR1 is SGHDN and CDR2 is FVKESK in the germline V gene. CDR3 length equals 14 residues. The CDR3 sequence is CASSLGTGPYEQYF. Here the CDR3 DNA reads TGTGCCAGCAGCTTAGGTACAGGGCCCTACGAGCAGTACTTC.

This chain uses TRBV6-5 with TRBJ1-3, with D tentatively TRBD1 (5 bases). In germline, CDR1 is MNHEY, CDR2 SVGAGI. V lost 6 bases to trimming and J lost 4 bases, with 16 bases between them. CDR3 length: 15 residues. The CDR3 nucleotides are TGTGCCAGCAGCACGGGGGGAAGTGGAGGAAACACCATATATTTT. It translates to CASSTGGSGGNTIYF.

V is TRBV19 and J is TRBJ1-2, with TRBD1 matching 7 bases. The V gene end was trimmed by 7 bases and the J gene end by 7 bases; junction bases not matched to a gene: 9. Per germline, CDR1 LNHDA and CDR2 SQIVND (reference sequence). The CDR3 has 13 amino acids. The CDR3 spells CASMGRGSGGYTF. CDR3 DNA: TGTGCCAGTATGGGCAGGGGGTCTGGTGGCTACACCTTC. The full variable domain, its missing parts supplied by reference TRBV19 and TRBJ1-2, is DGGITQSPKYLFRKEGQNVTLSCEQNLNHDAMYWYRQDPGQGLRLIYYSQIVNDFQKGDIAEGYSVSREKKESFPLTVTSAQKNPTAFYLCASMGRGSGGYTFGSGTRLTVV.

This rearrangement joins TRBV25-1 to TRBJ1-4; D gene unclear. The V end lost 3 bases, the J end lost 7 bases, and 9 bases lay between the germline ends. There are 13 residues in the CDR3. Per germline, CDR1 MGHDK and CDR2 SYGVNS. The CDR3 sequence is CASSEEEGEKLFF. The CDR3, as DNA: TGTGCCAGCAGTGAGGAGGAGGGTGAAAAACTGTTTTTT.

The chain uses TRBV20-1 and TRBJ2-1; D is unresolved. There are 11 residues in the CDR3. Germline CDR1 and CDR2: DFQATT and SNEGSKA (reference sequence). V was cut by 5 bases and J by 5 bases, with 7 bases left in between. The CDR3 nucleotides read TGCAGTGCTGGCCGTAACAATGAGCAGTTCTTC. Amino acids: CSAGRNNEQFF.

The rearrangement links TRBV4-2 to TRBJ1-5, with 9 bases aligning to TRBD1. Germline V gene sequence: CDR1 LGHNA, CDR2 YNFKEQ. The CDR3 sequence is 16 residues long. V lost 1 base and J lost 3; bases outside the gene matches: 4. CDR3 region: CASSQGRTGVNQPQHF. The DNA for the CDR3 is TGTGCCAGCAGCCAAGGACGGACAGGGGTCAATCAGCCCCAGCATTTT.

The chain combines TRBV4-1 with TRBJ2-7; TRBD2 matches 14 bases. Germline values: CDR1 MGHRA, CDR2 YSYEKL. V shed 4 bases and J 0 bases; nucleotides not matched to a gene: 2. CDR3 length: 16 amino acids. CDR3 in amino acids: CASSRLAGGSSYEQYF. The DNA for the CDR3 is TGCGCCAGCAGCCGACTAGCGGGGGGGAGCTCCTACGAGCAGTACTTC.

On this clone: An end of the junction does not agree with germline; a read error may underlie this. The chain employs TRBV7-9 and TRBJ2-7, with 11 bases identical to TRBD2. CDR1 and CDR2 (germline): SEHNR, FQNEAQ (reference sequence). The CDR3 has 13 amino acids. CDR3 sequence (DNA): TGTTCCAGCAGCTTAACTAGCGGGGGCGAGCAGTACTTC. As protein: CSSSLTSGGEQYF.